Here is one TCR beta chain with its context. Its antigen is not known. Only in-frame clones appear in the TCRdb table, and some are missing; sequencing was by immunoSEQ multiplex PCR. The sample lists more than 95,000 clones, about 89% occurring once. This entry comes from a study of T cell responses to AZD1222 COVID-19 vaccine. Study as a whole: Pooled in the analysis were second doses at about 4 or about 12 weeks.

Germline CDR1 and CDR2: SGHTA and FQGNSA. The CDR3 contains 15 residues. V shed 5 bases, J shed 0 bases, and the junction held 2 bases outside the gene matches. General study points: Spike-specific TCR repertoires showed rising breadth and depth after two AZD1222 doses. Donor demographics were predominantly white British with a female majority; clonal diversity may be underestimated.

The chain combines TRBV7-2 with TRBJ2-1; 9 bases are shared with TRBD2. The sample here was peripheral blood, taken on day 0 of AZD1222 vaccination. This receptor was taken from an adult in good health. This chain's CDR3 is CASSAGGPSYNEQFF. In DNA, the CDR3 is TGTGCCAGCAGCGCGGGGGGGCCCTCCTACAATGAGCAGTTCTTC. The whole variable domain, remainder taken from reference TRBV7-2 and TRBJ2-1, is GAGVSQSPSNKVTEKGKDVELRCDPISGHTALYWYRQSLGQGLEFLIYFQGNSAPDKSGLPSDRFSAERTGGSVSTLTIQRTQQEDSAVYLCASSAGGPSYNEQFFGPGTRLTVL.